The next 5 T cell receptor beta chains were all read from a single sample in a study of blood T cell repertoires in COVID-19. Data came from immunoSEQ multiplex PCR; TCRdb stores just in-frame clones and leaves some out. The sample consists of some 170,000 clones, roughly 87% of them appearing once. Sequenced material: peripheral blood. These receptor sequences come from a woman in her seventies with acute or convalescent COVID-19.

CDR3 DNA: TGCGCCAGCCAGGTTGAACCCTCAGGTTACTATGGCTACACCTTC. It is translated as CASQVEPSGYYGYTF. V gene TRBV5-1 combines with J gene TRBJ1-2; D not certain. V was clipped by 7 bases and J by 3 bases, with 19 bases between them. Germline CDR1 reads SGHRS; CDR2 reads YFSETQ. This CDR3 is built from 15 residues.

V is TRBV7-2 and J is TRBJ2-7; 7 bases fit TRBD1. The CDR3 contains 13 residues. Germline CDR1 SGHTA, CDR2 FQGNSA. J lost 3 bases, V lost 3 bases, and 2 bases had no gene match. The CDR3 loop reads CASSFYRGYEQYF. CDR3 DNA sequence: TGTGCCAGCAGCTTTTACAGGGGCTACGAGCAGTACTTC.

For the CDR3, the DNA is TGCAGCGTTCAAGCCGGGACAGGGGAAGAAAAACTGTTTTTT. Its protein is CSVQAGTGEEKLFF. This chain links TRBV29-1 with TRBJ1-4; 10 positions agree with TRBD1. Germline V gene lookup returns CDR1 SQVTM and CDR2 ANQGSEA. Trimming at V came to 5 bases and at J to 8 bases, leaving 8 bases not matched to a gene. The CDR3 runs to 14 residues.

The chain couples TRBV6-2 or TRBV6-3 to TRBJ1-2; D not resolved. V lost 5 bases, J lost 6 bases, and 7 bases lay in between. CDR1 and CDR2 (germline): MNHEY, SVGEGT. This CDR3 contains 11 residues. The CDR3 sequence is CASSRDNGYTF. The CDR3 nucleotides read TGTGCCAGCAGTCGTGACAATGGCTACACCTTC.

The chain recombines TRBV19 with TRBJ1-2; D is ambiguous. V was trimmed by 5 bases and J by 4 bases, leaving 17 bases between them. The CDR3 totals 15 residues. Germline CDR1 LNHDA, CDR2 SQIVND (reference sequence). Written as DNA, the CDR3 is TGTGCCAGTAGTTCGCAGACAATATTGGGCTATGGCTACACCTTC. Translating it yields CASSSQTILGYGYTF.